This record concerns one TCR beta chain sequence. Germline CDR1 is SGHRS and CDR2 is YFSETQ. V was clipped by 4 bases and J by 4 bases; unmatched bases: 8. This CDR3 is built from 15 residues. Sequenced by immunoSEQ multiplex PCR; TCRdb stores in-frame clones only, minus some. The sample consists of around 300,000 clones, around 90% of them appearing once. This record belongs to a study of blood T cell repertoires in COVID-19. Study overall: In each case, the material was cDNA or gDNA derived from T cells, B-cell-depleted T cells, or PBMCs.

This TCR derives from a man between 18 and 29 years old with active or convalescent COVID-19. The sequenced sample was peripheral blood. The chain joins TRBV5-1 to TRBJ1-1; TRBD1 matches 9 bases. The CDR3 DNA reads TGCGCCAGCAGCACCCTACAGGGGGCTCTCACTGAAGCTTTCTTT. Translation gives CASSTLQGALTEAFF.